This TCR beta chain is drawn from a study of shared clonotypes between healthy human individuals. Whole-study findings and limits: Unshared clonotypes carried lower generation probabilities than those common to all four donors.

This clone came up once. Its antigen is not known. Those who donated, Caucasian adults without exception, all lived in Nashville, Tennessee. Per the germline V gene, CDR1 is SEHNR and CDR2 is FQNEAQ (reference sequence). The CDR3 has 16 residues. The V and J ends lost 4 bases and 1 base respectively, with 14 bases between them. This table comes from immunoSEQ multiplex PCR, and its TCRdb copy is limited to in-frame clones, with some not included. The sample consists of 1.5 million to 1.9 million clones, 95% to 99% of them appearing once. Sequencing was carried out using naive CD4+ T cells sorted from blood. As for subset: CD45RA+ positively selected. V and J are TRBV7-9 and TRBJ1-3; no clear D gene. This clonotype was obtained from a man in his thirties or forties in good health. CDR3 sequence reads: CASSSRVLQSGNTIYF. DNA for the CDR3: TGTGCCAGCAGCTCCCGGGTCCTCCAATCTGGAAACACCATATATTTT.